This entry concerns a single TCR beta chain. The antigen remains undetermined. The data were obtained in a study of identical twins. A template switching step contributed a universal primer site, while unique molecular identifiers were present in the cDNA. TCRdb itself ran the 5' RACE reads through MiXCR, one entry per CDR3 protein. The sample records roughly 260,000 distinct CDR3 sequences, more than 12% being singletons. Study-wide findings and caveats: Diverse VJ usage suggested most zero-insertion clonotypes were not invariant T cells. Carriage of fewer insertions was seen in abundant cord blood beta clonotypes, whereas memory repertoires showed none.

Material for sequencing was memory (CD45RO+) T cells sorted from blood. The clonotype comes from a woman aged 18 to 35 in good health.

The CDR3 bases are TGTGCCAGCAGCGCGCAAGCAGGGACAGCCTACAATGAGCAGTTCTTC. Its protein product is CASSAQAGTAYNEQFF. The chain is built from TRBV7-3 and TRBJ2-1; 7 bases are a match to TRBD1. The CDR3 totals 16 residues. With 5 bases clipped from V and 2 bases from J, the junction kept 9 bases outside the gene matches. Germline V gene lookup returns CDR1 SGHTA and CDR2 FQGTGA.